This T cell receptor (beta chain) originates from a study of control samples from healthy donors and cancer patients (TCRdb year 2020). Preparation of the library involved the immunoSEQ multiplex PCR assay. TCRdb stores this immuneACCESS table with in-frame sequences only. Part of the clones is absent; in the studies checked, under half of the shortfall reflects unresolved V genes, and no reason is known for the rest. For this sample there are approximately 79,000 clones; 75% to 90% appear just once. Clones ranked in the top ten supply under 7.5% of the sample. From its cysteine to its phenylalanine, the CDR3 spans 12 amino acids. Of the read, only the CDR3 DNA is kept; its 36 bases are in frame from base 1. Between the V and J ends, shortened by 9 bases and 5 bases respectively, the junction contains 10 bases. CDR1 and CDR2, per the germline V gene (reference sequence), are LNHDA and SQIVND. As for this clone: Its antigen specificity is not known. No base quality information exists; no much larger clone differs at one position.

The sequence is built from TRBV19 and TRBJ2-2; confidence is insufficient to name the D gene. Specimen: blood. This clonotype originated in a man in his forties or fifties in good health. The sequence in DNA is TGTGCCAGCAGCCTTGGGACCGGGGAGCTGTTTTTT. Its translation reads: CASSLGTGELFF.